What follows are 11 T cell receptor beta chains derived from one specimen sequenced in a study of early T cells in non-severe SARS-CoV-2 infection. TCRdb itself ran the 5' RACE reads through MiXCR, one entry per CDR3 protein. The sample lists 100,000 to 140,000 distinct CDR3 sequences, 11% occurring once. Sequenced: whole blood. These receptors were collected from an adult who was a healthcare worker with PCR-confirmed SARS-CoV-2 infection or an uninfected control (not recorded which).

J is TRBJ2-7 and V is TRBV15; 7 bases fit TRBD2. Germline V gives CDR1 LNHNV, CDR2 YYDKDF (reference sequence). This CDR3 spans 15 amino acids. The ends lost 0 bases at V and 4 bases at J; junction bases unmatched: 6. CDR3 region: CATSRDRTRDYEQYF. Here the CDR3 DNA reads TGTGCCACCAGCAGAGATAGGACTAGGGATTACGAGCAGTACTTC.

This clonotype has a count of ten or more. The chain recombines TRBV28 with TRBJ2-7; 8 bases fit TRBD2. The CDR3 covers 15 residues. Germline loops: CDR1 MDHEN, CDR2 SYDVKM. V lost 5 bases to trimming and J lost 1 base; unmatched junction nucleotides: 7. The CDR3 loop is CASSVSGLASYEQYF. The CDR3 DNA reads TGTGCCAGCAGTGTGAGCGGACTAGCTTCCTACGAGCAGTACTTC.

This clonotype was picked up many times. V and J are TRBV20-1 and TRBJ1-5, with unresolved D. Germline lookup yields CDR1 DFQATT and CDR2 SNEGSKA (reference sequence). CDR3 length: 14 amino acids. V was clipped by 1 base and J by 5 bases, with 12 bases between them. CDR3 in amino acids: CSARGLLSHQPQHF. CDR3 in DNA: TGCAGTGCTAGAGGCCTGTTGTCCCATCAGCCCCAGCATTTT.

The table lists this clonotype with many counts. The genes are TRBV12-3 or TRBV12-4 and TRBJ1-1; a weak D match, TRBD1 (6 bases). CDR3 length equals 14 residues. With 2 bases removed from V and 3 bases from J, the gap between germline ends came to 10 bases. CDR3 sequence (DNA): TGTGCCAGCAGTTTACAGGGGACCTACACTGAAGCTTTCTTT. It translates to CASSLQGTYTEAFF.

In this sample, this clonotype turned up many times. This chain links TRBV20-1 with TRBJ2-5; 11 bases map to TRBD2. The CDR3 contains 16 residues. Trimming at V came to 6 bases and at J to 4 bases, leaving 13 bases not matched to a gene. Germline CDR1 and CDR2: DFQATT and SNEGSKA (reference sequence). The CDR3 sequence: CSAGRLAGRYRETQYF. In DNA, the CDR3 is TGCAGTGCAGGGAGACTAGCGGGAAGGTATCGAGAGACCCAGTACTTC.

There are a few counts of this clonotype. This sequence joins TRBV10-3 and TRBJ2-1; 14 nucleotides match TRBD2. Per the germline V gene, CDR1 is ENHRY and CDR2 is SYGVKD. The J segment lost 9 bases and the V segment lost 6 bases, leaving 4 bases of the junction unmatched. CDR3 length equals 14 residues. CDR3 sequence reads: CAIRGTSGSLEQFF. DNA for the CDR3: TGTGCCATCAGGGGGACTAGCGGGAGTCTTGAGCAGTTCTTC.

The genes are TRBV4-2 and TRBJ2-7, with D hard to call. This CDR3 is 12 amino acids long. CDR1 is LGHNA and CDR2 is YNFKEQ in the germline V gene. With 8 bases removed from V and 6 bases from J, the gap between germline ends came to 14 bases. The chain's CDR3 is CASEDQTGEQYF. The CDR3 region has the DNA TGTGCCAGCGAGGACCAGACTGGCGAGCAGTACTTC.

This clonotype was recorded a few times. V is TRBV27 and J is TRBJ1-6; 7 bases line up with TRBD1. The CDR3 contains 15 residues. Germline CDR1 and CDR2: MNHEY and SMNVEV (reference sequence). V lost 5 bases to trimming and J lost 7 bases; unmatched junction nucleotides: 8. For the CDR3, the DNA is TGTGCCAGCAGTCCCACCCAGGGGGGAAATTCACCCCTCCACTTT. Residues: CASSPTQGGNSPLHF.

This clonotype was seen a few times. V is TRBV20-1 and J is TRBJ2-2; D remains ambiguous. The germline CDR1 and CDR2 sequences are DFQATT and SNEGSKA (reference sequence). The germline V and J ends were trimmed by 1 base and 7 bases, with 13 bases remaining between them. There are 14 residues in the CDR3. The CDR3 region has the DNA TGCAGTGCTAGAGCGATTGGGAATTTCGGGGAGCTGTTTTTT. This encodes CSARAIGNFGELFF.

This clonotype occurred many times. The rearrangement joins TRBV7-2 to TRBJ2-2, with a weak D call TRBD2 (5 bases). Germline loops: CDR1 SGHTA, CDR2 FQGNSA. The CDR3 length is 14 residues. Trimming left V 3 bases short and J 8 bases short, with 13 bases between. The CDR3 DNA reads TGTGCCAGCAGCTTGGGTAGCGCCCTTGGGGAGCTGTTTTTT. Protein: CASSLGSALGELFF.

The CDR3 here is CASRHRDRDYEQYF. CDR3 sequence (DNA): TGTGCCAGCAGACACCGGGACAGGGACTACGAGCAGTACTTC. V gene TRBV7-9 combines with J gene TRBJ2-7; 9 nucleotides agree with TRBD1. The CDR3 is made up of 14 amino acids. J gave up 3 bases and V 6 bases, and 6 bases lay outside the gene matches. Germline CDR1 SEHNR, CDR2 FQNEAQ (reference sequence).